This TCR beta chain was profiled in a study of blood T cell repertoires in COVID-19. Study-wide background: The samples span acute and convalescent COVID-19 from the United States, Italy and Spain. The analysed material was cDNA or gDNA that came from T cells, B-cell-depleted T cells, or PBMCs.

The repertoire was sequenced with immunoSEQ multiplex PCR; TCRdb's copy has only in-frame clones and lacks some. The sample carries over 200,000 clones, over 85% recorded once. Enrollees, about 18 to 95 years old, lived in 24 US areas. Cohorts were determined from participant-reported clinical history. The ends lost 8 bases at V and 8 bases at J; junction bases unmatched: 12. Germline V CDR1 and CDR2: LNHDA, SQIVND (reference sequence). The CDR3 runs to 15 residues. The TCR originated in a woman in her thirties with acute COVID-19. The sequenced sample consisted of PBMCs or T cells enriched from blood (not recorded which). The genes are TRBV19 and TRBJ2-1, with TRBD1 matching over 10 bases. The CDR3 sequence is CASGPTGTGVDEQFF. In DNA form, the CDR3 reads TGTGCCAGTGGGCCTACCGGGACAGGGGTAGATGAGCAGTTCTTC. Together with reference TRBV19 and TRBJ2-1, the CDR3 gives the full variable domain: DGGITQSPKYLFRKEGQNVTLSCEQNLNHDAMYWYRQDPGQGLRLIYYSQIVNDFQKGDIAEGYSVSREKKESFPLTVTSAQKNPTAFYLCASGPTGTGVDEQFFGPGTRLTVL.